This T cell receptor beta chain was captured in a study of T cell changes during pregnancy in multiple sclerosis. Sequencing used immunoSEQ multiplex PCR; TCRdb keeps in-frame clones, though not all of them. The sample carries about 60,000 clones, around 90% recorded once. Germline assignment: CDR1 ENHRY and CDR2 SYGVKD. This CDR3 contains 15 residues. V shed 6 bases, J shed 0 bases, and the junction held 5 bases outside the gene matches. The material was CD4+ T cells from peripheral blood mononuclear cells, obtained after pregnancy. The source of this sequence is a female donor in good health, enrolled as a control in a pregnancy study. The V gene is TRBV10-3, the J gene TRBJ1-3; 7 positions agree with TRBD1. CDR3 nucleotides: TGTGCCATCAGGGGACAGCTGAACTCTGGAAACACCATATATTTT. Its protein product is CAIRGQLNSGNTIYF.